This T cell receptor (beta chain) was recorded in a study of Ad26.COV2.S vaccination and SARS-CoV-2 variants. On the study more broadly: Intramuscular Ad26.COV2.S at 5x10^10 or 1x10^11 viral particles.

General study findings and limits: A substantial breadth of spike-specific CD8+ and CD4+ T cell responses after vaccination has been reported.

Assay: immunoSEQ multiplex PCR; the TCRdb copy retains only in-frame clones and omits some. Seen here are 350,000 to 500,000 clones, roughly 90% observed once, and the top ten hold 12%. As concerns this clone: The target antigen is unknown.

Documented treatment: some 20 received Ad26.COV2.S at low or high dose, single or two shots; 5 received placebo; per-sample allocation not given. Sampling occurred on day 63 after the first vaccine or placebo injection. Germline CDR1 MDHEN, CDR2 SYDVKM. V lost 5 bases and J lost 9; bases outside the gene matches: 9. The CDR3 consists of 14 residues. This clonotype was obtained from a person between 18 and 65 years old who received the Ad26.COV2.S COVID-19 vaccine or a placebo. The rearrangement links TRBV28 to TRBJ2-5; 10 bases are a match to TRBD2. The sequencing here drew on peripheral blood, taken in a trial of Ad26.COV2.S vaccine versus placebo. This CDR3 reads CASSIAGGPRAQYF. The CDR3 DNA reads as TGTGCCAGCAGTATAGCGGGAGGCCCCAGGGCCCAGTACTTC.